The 2 T cell receptor beta chains below all came from one sample that was sequenced in a study of identical twins. Each CDR3 protein gets one entry after TCRdb re-called the 5' RACE reads with MiXCR. This sample has around 280,000 distinct CDR3 sequences, with approximately 8% found just once. These data were also filed under a second study, of yellow fever vaccine responses in identical twins.

The sequenced sample consisted of memory (CD45RO+) T cells sorted from blood. The receptors stem from a woman aged 18-35 years in good health.

This clonotype was counted a few times. A read error may explain this, as a much larger clone is one base away. This rearrangement joins TRBV2 to TRBJ2-1, with a weak D call TRBD2 (5 bases). V was trimmed by 4 bases and J by 7 bases, leaving 17 bases between them. Germline CDR1 reads SNHLY; CDR2 reads FYNNEI. The CDR3 runs 15 residues. As DNA, the CDR3 is TGTGCCAGCAGTGTGGCCTCGGGGTCGGTTAATGAGCAGTTCTTC. Encoded protein: CASSVASGSVNEQFF.

This clonotype has a handful of counts. The rearrangement joins TRBV6-6 to TRBJ2-3; weak D call: TRBD1 (5 bases). The CDR3 extends over 13 amino acids. From germline, CDR1 is MNHNY and CDR2 SVGAGI (reference sequence). V lost 8 bases to trimming and J lost 0 bases, with 9 bases between them. The CDR3 protein is CASRQISTDTQYF. The CDR3 DNA is TGTGCCAGCCGACAGATAAGCACAGATACGCAGTATTTT.